One and the same sample provided the 10 T cell receptor beta chains below, sequenced in a study of blood T cell repertoires in COVID-19. TCRdb's table, derived via immunoSEQ multiplex PCR, lists solely in-frame clones and lacks some. The sample yields around 59,000 clones, 85% to 90% seen once. The sequenced sample was peripheral blood. The receptors stem from a man between 60 and 70 years old with acute or convalescent COVID-19.

V and J are TRBV11-2 and TRBJ2-2; TRBD1 matches 12 bases. Germline values: CDR1 SGHAT, CDR2 FQNNGV. With V trimmed by 2 bases and J by 4 bases, 8 bases remained unmatched. This CDR3 has 18 residues. The CDR3 loop is CASSLRGLGQGATGELFF. CDR3 bases: TGTGCCAGCAGCTTAAGGGGACTGGGACAGGGGGCCACCGGGGAGCTGTTTTTT.

The chain joins TRBV6-5 to TRBJ2-7; tentative D call: TRBD1 (6 bases). In germline, CDR1 is MNHEY, CDR2 SVGAGI. The CDR3 sequence is 13 residues long. V gave up 4 bases and J gave up 5 bases, with 12 bases separating them. CDR3 sequence (DNA): TGTGCCAGCAGTTTTAGGGGGTCCGACGAGCAGTACTTC. It is translated as CASSFRGSDEQYF.

This chain connects TRBV30 to TRBJ1-5; D might be TRBD1 (5 bases). Germline V gene data show CDR1 as GTSNPN and CDR2 as SVGIG (reference sequence). V shed 0 bases and J shed 4 bases, with 16 bases lying between them. CDR3 length: 16 amino acids. CDR3 DNA sequence: TGTGCCTGGAGTGTTTCCGTCGGGGGATTAAATCAGCCCCAGCATTTT. Amino acid sequence: CAWSVSVGGLNQPQHF.

The chain employs TRBV10-3 and TRBJ1-2; no definite D call. CDR3 length: 12 residues. Germline values: CDR1 ENHRY, CDR2 SYGVKD. With 2 bases removed from V and 11 bases from J, the gap between germline ends came to 12 bases. The DNA for the CDR3 is TGTGCCATCAGTGAGCCCCCGAGCGAATACACCTTC. The encoded protein is CAISEPPSEYTF.

The V and J genes are TRBV30 and TRBJ2-2; D is ambiguous. In germline, CDR1 is GTSNPN, CDR2 SVGIG (reference sequence). The V end lost 2 bases, the J end lost 7 bases, and 11 bases lay between the germline ends. The CDR3 totals 13 residues. The CDR3 DNA follows: TGTGCCTGGAGTACCGCTCCCGGCGGGGAGCTGTTTTTT. Amino acid sequence: CAWSTAPGGELFF.

J is TRBJ2-7 and V is TRBV5-1, with D perhaps TRBD1 (6 bases). The CDR3 covers 14 residues. Germline-derived CDR1 and CDR2 are SGHRS and YFSETQ. Trimming took 3 bases from V and 5 from J, leaving 15 bases between them. CDR3 sequence: CASSSEGGLDEQYF. CDR3 nucleotide sequence: TGCGCCAGCAGCTCCGAAGGGGGATTGGACGAGCAGTACTTC.

The genes are TRBV12-3 or TRBV12-4 and TRBJ2-3, with D perhaps TRBD2 (7 bases). V was pared by 7 bases and J by 5 bases, with 13 bases between. The CDR3 length is 13 residues. In nucleotides, the CDR3 is TGTGCCAGCAAGGGGGGGCAGGTAGATACGCAGTATTTT. Its translation is CASKGGQVDTQYF.

V usage is TRBV6-5 and J usage is TRBJ2-5, with 7 bases fitting TRBD2. This CDR3 spans 13 amino acids. With 5 bases clipped from V and 1 base from J, the junction kept 1 base outside the gene matches. Germline assignment: CDR1 MNHEY and CDR2 SVGAGI. DNA of the CDR3: TGTGCCAGCAGTAGACTAGCCCAAGAGACCCAGTACTTC. Amino acids: CASSRLAQETQYF.

The J gene is TRBJ2-6, the V gene TRBV5-1; D may be TRBD1 (6 bases). This CDR3 comprises 18 residues. Germline assignment: CDR1 SGHRS and CDR2 YFSETQ. V was cut by 4 bases and J by 4 bases, with 21 bases left in between. CDR3 in amino acids: CASSGTPTGSVGANVLTF. The CDR3 region has the DNA TGCGCCAGCAGCGGTACCCCAACAGGGTCCGTAGGGGCCAACGTCCTGACTTTC.

The count of this clone is one. V usage is TRBV27 and J usage is TRBJ1-5; D not certain. CDR3 length: 13 amino acids. With 6 bases removed from V and 5 bases from J, the gap between germline ends came to 11 bases. The germline V gene has CDR1 MNHEY and CDR2 SMNVEV (reference sequence). In DNA form, the CDR3 reads TGTGCCAGCAGGTTTAGATACGATCAGCCCCAGCATTTT. Protein sequence: CASRFRYDQPQHF.